The entry below describes one TCR beta chain. Its antigen is currently unknown. The data stem from a study of cytomegalovirus exposure and HLA in healthy donors. The study's findings and limits: Earlier results showed most TCR beta V segments being productive about 90% or about 30% of the time. A later analysis showed that HLA-associated TCR beta chains had undergone more clonal expansion than equally common others. A reported reduction in N-insertions relative to the roughly 710-donor mean was seen in an Asian-associated ancestry cluster in a later analysis.

The PCR contained 60 Vbeta and 13 Jbeta primers. The assay was immunoSEQ multiplex PCR, and TCRdb's table has in-frame clones only and misses some. The top ten hold 6.5% to 9.5% of the sample, which has more than 95,000 clones, over 70% seen once. The source of this sequence is a woman between 35 and 50 years old in good health and CMV-seropositive. Sequencing was carried out using PBMCs.

The CDR3 spells CASSVGGAIDTQYF. In nucleotides, the CDR3 is TGTGCCAGCAGCGTTGGGGGGGCGATAGATACGCAGTATTTT. V gene TRBV9 combines with J gene TRBJ2-3; D is possibly TRBD2 (7 bases). With 2 bases removed from V and 5 bases from J, the gap between germline ends came to 12 bases. Germline CDR1 reads SGDLS; CDR2 reads YYNGEE. The CDR3 runs 14 residues.